Each of the 16 T cell receptor beta chains below was sequenced from the same sample in a study of T-cell reconstitution after alpha-beta-depleted transplantation in children. Preparation of the TCRbeta library was carried out with unique molecular identifiers. TCRdb processed the PCR reads anew with MiXCR; each CDR3 protein has one entry. The repertoire consists of hundreds of thousands of distinct CDR3 sequences, with less than 35% occurring once and the leading ten covering more than 2%. The specimen was PBMCs from the stem cell graft donor, collected from the stem cell graft. Receptors were obtained from a human donor who donated a stem cell graft to a child with aplastic anemia.

The chain has TRBV9 and TRBJ2-7; D may correspond to TRBD1 or TRBD2 (5 bases each). The V end lost 0 bases, the J end lost 0 bases, and 10 bases lay between the germline ends. CDR1 is SGDLS and CDR2 is YYNGEE in the germline V gene. The CDR3 consists of 15 residues. CDR3 coding DNA: TGTGCCAGCAGCGTAGGGGGGTCCAGCTCCTACGAGCAGTACTTC. It specifies CASSVGGSSSYEQYF. Filled out from reference TRBV9 and TRBJ2-7, the complete variable domain reads DSGVTQTPKHLITATGQRVTLRCSPRSGDLSVYWYQQSLDQGLQFLIQYYNGEERAKGNILERFSAQQFPDLHSELNLSSLELGDSALYFCASSVGGSSSYEQYFGPGTRLTVT.

V is TRBV29-1 and J is TRBJ1-1; a possible D gene is TRBD1 (5 bases). The CDR3 sequence is 13 residues long. Trimming stripped 5 bases from V and 0 bases from J, with 10 bases between. Looked up from germline, CDR1 is SQVTM and CDR2 is ANQGSEA. This CDR3 is CSVQKGMNTEAFF. The CDR3 DNA sequence: TGCAGCGTTCAAAAGGGGATGAACACTGAAGCTTTCTTT.

This clonotype came up a few times. The rearrangement links TRBV6-5 to TRBJ1-2; D is perhaps TRBD1 (5 bases). The germline gives CDR1 MNHEY, CDR2 SVGAGI. The CDR3 extends over 14 amino acids. The germline V and J ends were trimmed by 0 bases and 4 bases, with 9 bases remaining between them. The DNA of the CDR3 is TGTGCCAGCAGTTACTCGGGGGGTGGCTATGGCTACACCTTC. This encodes CASSYSGGGYGYTF.

This chain joins TRBV5-1 and TRBJ2-1; 8 nucleotides match TRBD2. This CDR3 contains 13 residues. Looked up from germline, CDR1 is SGHRS and CDR2 is YFSETQ. With 4 bases clipped from V and 8 bases from J, the junction kept 5 bases outside the gene matches. CDR3: CASSLPREDEQFF. CDR3 coding DNA: TGCGCCAGCAGCCTGCCGCGGGAGGATGAGCAGTTCTTC. The full variable domain, in which reference TRBV5-1 and TRBJ2-1 provide the parts outside the CDR3, is KAGVTQTPRYLIKTRGQQVTLSCSPISGHRSVSWYQQTPGQGLQFLFEYFSETQRNKGNFPGRFSGRQFSNSRSEMNVSTLELGDSALYLCASSLPREDEQFFGPGTRLTVL.

This clonotype was seen a handful of times. V is TRBV7-2 and J is TRBJ2-2; 10 nucleotides align to TRBD1. With 4 bases clipped from V and 5 bases from J, the junction kept 7 bases outside the gene matches. The CDR3 extends over 16 amino acids. Germline loops: CDR1 SGHTA, CDR2 FQGNSA. CDR3 nucleotide sequence: TGTGCCAGCAGCTCCGGGACAGGGGCCTTGACCGGGGAGCTGTTTTTT. This translates into CASSSGTGALTGELFF.

V and J are TRBV24-1 and TRBJ2-1; perhaps TRBD2 as D (5 bases). The CDR3 sequence is 15 residues long. The V and J ends lost 3 bases and 0 bases respectively, with 8 bases between them. CDR1 is KGHDR, CDR2 SFDVKD, per germline. The CDR3 DNA is TGTGCCACCAGTGATCGACTAAACTCCTACAATGAGCAGTTCTTC. Its protein product is CATSDRLNSYNEQFF.

The chain has TRBV28 and TRBJ2-1; 10 bases fit TRBD2. The germline gives CDR1 MDHEN, CDR2 SYDVKM. The trim removed 6 bases at V and 7 bases at J, leaving 12 bases unmatched. CDR3 length equals 16 residues. In DNA, the CDR3 is TGTGCCAGCAGAAAAGTGGGGGGACTAGCGTTGAATGAGCAGTTCTTC. It yields the protein CASRKVGGLALNEQFF.

J is TRBJ2-1 and V is TRBV4-2, with TRBD2 identical over 11 bases. This CDR3 has 16 amino acids. From germline, CDR1 is LGHNA and CDR2 YNFKEQ. V lost 4 bases, J lost 9 bases, and 11 bases stayed unmatched. The CDR3 nucleotides are TGTGCCAGCAGCCGGCCCGCGATAGCGGGAGGGCGTGAGCAGTTCTTC. This sequence encodes CASSRPAIAGGREQFF.

The chain combines TRBV9 with TRBJ2-4, with D perhaps TRBD2 (5 bases). The CDR3 length is 17 residues. With 3 bases removed from V and 3 bases from J, the gap between germline ends came to 19 bases. Germline V lookup: CDR1 SGDLS, CDR2 YYNGEE. CDR3 nucleotides: TGTGCCAGCAGCGACCCGGTGGAGGTTGAGGGCAAAAACATTCAGTACTTC. Its protein is CASSDPVEVEGKNIQYF.

The chain recombines TRBV19 with TRBJ2-3; D may be TRBD1 (5 bases). Germline V gene lookup returns CDR1 LNHDA and CDR2 SQIVND (reference sequence). The CDR3 is made up of 14 amino acids. V was shortened by 1 base and J by 6 bases, with 11 bases between the two germline ends. CDR3 amino acids: CASSIGWTTDTQYF. The CDR3 DNA is TGTGCCAGTAGTATAGGGTGGACAACGGATACGCAGTATTTT. Full variable domain (remainder filled in from reference TRBV19 and TRBJ2-3): DGGITQSPKYLFRKEGQNVTLSCEQNLNHDAMYWYRQDPGQGLRLIYYSQIVNDFQKGDIAEGYSVSREKKESFPLTVTSAQKNPTAFYLCASSIGWTTDTQYFGPGTRLTVL.

The chain is built from TRBV28 and TRBJ2-7, with D perhaps TRBD1 (6 bases). Germline-derived CDR1 and CDR2 are MDHEN and SYDVKM. Trimming shortened V by 5 bases and J by 1 base, and 15 bases separated the two germline ends. The CDR3 contains 15 residues. The CDR3 nucleotides read TGTGCCAGCAGTGATACCCCGGGACAATCCTACGAGCAGTACGTC. Protein sequence: CASSDTPGQSYEQYV.

The genes are TRBV7-2 and TRBJ1-1, with D possibly being TRBD1 (5 bases). The CDR3 covers 14 residues. The V end lost 5 bases, the J end lost 3 bases, and 13 bases lay between the germline ends. From germline, CDR1 is SGHTA and CDR2 FQGNSA. In nucleotides, the CDR3 is TGTGCCAGCAGCCAACGTACAGGATACACTGAAGCTTTCTTT. Its protein product is CASSQRTGYTEAFF.

This chain joins TRBV18 and TRBJ1-3, with 7 positions matching TRBD1. Germline assignment: CDR1 KGHSH and CDR2 LQKENI. With V trimmed by 3 bases and J by 0 bases, 17 bases remained unmatched. The CDR3 runs to 20 residues. This CDR3 is CASSPTIGQVSSDSGNTIYF. The CDR3 region has the DNA TGTGCCAGCTCACCGACGATAGGACAGGTTTCCTCCGACTCTGGAAACACCATATATTTT.

In this sample, this clonotype turned up a few times. V and J are TRBV12-3 or TRBV12-4 and TRBJ2-1; D is possibly TRBD2 (7 bases). Trimming took off 4 bases at V and 7 bases at J, with 20 bases between the two ends. The CDR3 has 16 amino acids. The DNA for the CDR3 is TGTGCCAGCAGTTCGGGGGCGGGAGTTCGGGAGAATGAGCAGTTCTTC. This sequence encodes CASSSGAGVRENEQFF.

This clonotype was recorded once. This sequence joins TRBV20-1 and TRBJ1-1; D may be TRBD1 (6 bases). CDR3 length: 14 amino acids. Looked up from germline, CDR1 is DFQATT and CDR2 is SNEGSKA (reference sequence). V lost 6 bases and J 7 bases, leaving 21 bases between the germline ends. The CDR3 loop is CSARKGQMKVEAFF. CDR3 DNA sequence: TGCAGTGCCAGAAAAGGACAGATGAAGGTTGAAGCTTTCTTT.

This clonotype turned up a few times. V and J are TRBV20-1 and TRBJ1-6; perhaps TRBD1 as D (5 bases). This CDR3 is 13 amino acids long. The germline V gene encodes CDR1 DFQATT and CDR2 SNEGSKA (reference sequence). V was clipped by 4 bases and J by 7 bases, with 11 bases between them. The CDR3 bases are TGCAGTGCTACCGGGGGAATCAATTCACCCCTCCACTTT. It codes for CSATGGINSPLHF.